This TCR beta chain was sequenced during a study of blood T cells in healthy people across ages. A second about 7 to 12 cycle PCR used barcoded and J-beta primers. Each CDR3 protein gets one entry after TCRdb re-called the 5' RACE reads with MiXCR. This table has hundreds of thousands of distinct CDR3 sequences, roughly 26% appearing once. V lost 6 bases and J lost 3, with 15 bases in between. CDR1 and CDR2 (germline): MNHEY, SMNVEV (reference sequence). The CDR3 loop spans 15 amino acids. This chain uses TRBV27 with TRBJ1-5, with D perhaps TRBD1 (5 bases). The receptor comes from an elderly woman in good health. Sequencing was carried out using blood. The chain's CDR3 is CASSRLGGTNQPQHF. The CDR3 DNA reads as TGTGCCAGCAGCCGTCTGGGGGGGACCAATCAGCCCCAGCATTTT.